This T cell receptor beta chain was sequenced during a study of shared clonotypes between healthy human individuals. Whole-study results and caveats: Naive subsets generally exceeded memory subsets in estimated richness.

Splitting of each subset's genomic DNA was done evenly across several immunoSEQ plates. The method was immunoSEQ multiplex PCR; TCRdb's version includes in-frame clones alone and lacks a portion of them. The repertoire consists of a few hundred thousand clones, with around 90% occurring once and the leading ten covering 16%. V dropped 3 bases and J dropped 3 bases, with 9 bases sitting between them. Germline loops: CDR1 MNHEY, CDR2 SMNVEV (reference sequence). The CDR3 has 13 residues. CD8 memory merged CD45RO+ cells and CCR7-negative CD45RA+ TemRA cells into one population. On this clone: Its target is unknown.

The material sequenced was memory CD8+ T cells sorted from blood. Subset of the sample: CD45RO+ cells pooled with CCR7-negative TemRA cells. This chain uses TRBV27 with TRBJ2-7, with D possibly matching TRBD1 (6 bases). This receptor was taken from a man aged 18 to 29 in good health. The CDR3 spells CASSLGDNYEQYF. The DNA of the CDR3 is TGTGCCAGCAGTTTGGGGGACAACTACGAGCAGTACTTC.